A selection of T cell receptor beta chains follows, all from one sample in a study of T cell repertoires in cytomegalovirus infection. TCRdb re-called the reads through MiXCR, storing one row per CDR3 protein. The sample records under 850,000 distinct CDR3 sequences, less than 40% being singletons. Sequencing was done on a sample of PBMCs. The source of these receptors is a human donor in good health (CMV status not recorded). Some clones in this sample may be carry-over from other donors' samples. Both conserved end residues are trimmed from each CDR3. Some rows mark clone size as missing; the rest say once, few, many or name a class of expanded clone.

V gene	J gene	clone size	CDR3 protein
TRBV20-1	TRBJ2-2	once	SAKGGNTGELF
TRBV24-1	TRBJ1-3	NA	ATSDADSGNTIY
TRBV6-1	TRBJ2-1	NA	ASSEAVYNEQF
TRBV6-1	TRBJ2-7	NA	ASSESIGYEQY
TRBV7-9	TRBJ2-5	NA	ASSPGTGGMETQY
TRBV20-1	TRBJ2-3	NA	SARDLGGHSTDTQY
TRBV7-6	TRBJ2-2	NA	ASSPGAVREGLEHTGELF
TRBV12-3/TRBV12-4	TRBJ1-3	NA	ASSFPTGSSWSSGNTIY
TRBV6-2/TRBV6-3	TRBJ1-5	few	ASSSRGLGNQPQH
TRBV19	TRBJ2-7	many	ATRDTGYSYEQY
TRBV7-2	TRBJ1-2	many	ASSLDTRANYGYT
TRBV2	TRBJ1-2	NA	ASQPTRPYGYT
TRBV28	TRBJ1-4	NA	ASSKGRGSTNEKLF
TRBV7-9	TRBJ1-2	few	ASSRDGGGYT
TRBV7-2	TRBJ1-6	few	ASSLARGAKVSPLH
TRBV28	TRBJ2-5	NA	ASTTLTGGAVDQY
TRBV28	TRBJ2-3	few	ASSSSWLTSTDTQY